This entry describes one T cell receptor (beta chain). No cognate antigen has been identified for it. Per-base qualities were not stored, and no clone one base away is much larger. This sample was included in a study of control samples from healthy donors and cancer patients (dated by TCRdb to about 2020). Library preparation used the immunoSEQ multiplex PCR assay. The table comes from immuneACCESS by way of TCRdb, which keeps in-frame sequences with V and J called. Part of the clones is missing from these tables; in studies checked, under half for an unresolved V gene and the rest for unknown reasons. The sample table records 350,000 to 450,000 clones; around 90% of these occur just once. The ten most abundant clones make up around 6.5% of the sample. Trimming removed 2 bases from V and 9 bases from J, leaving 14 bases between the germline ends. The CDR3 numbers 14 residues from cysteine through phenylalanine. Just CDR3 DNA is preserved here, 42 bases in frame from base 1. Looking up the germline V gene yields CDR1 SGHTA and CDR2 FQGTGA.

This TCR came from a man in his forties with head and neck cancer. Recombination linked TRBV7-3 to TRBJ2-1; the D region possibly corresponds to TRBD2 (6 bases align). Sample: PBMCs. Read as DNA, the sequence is TGTGCCAGCAGCTTATCCCCGGGAGCGGGTGAGCAGTTCTTC. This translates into CASSLSPGAGEQFF.